Following are 17 T cell receptor beta chains from one sample sequenced in a study of blood T cell repertoires in COVID-19. Profiling relied on immunoSEQ multiplex PCR, and the TCRdb table lists in-frame clones only, not all of them. This sample has some 170,000 clones, with about 92% found just once. The sample taken for sequencing was peripheral blood. Receptors originate from a woman aged 55-70 years with COVID-19, enrolled during active disease.

The chain carries TRBV19 and TRBJ1-5; D is perhaps TRBD1 (6 bases). Germline CDR1 and CDR2: LNHDA and SQIVND (reference sequence). Trimming shortened V by 7 bases and J by 7 bases, and 17 bases separated the two germline ends. This CDR3 has 14 amino acids. The CDR3 DNA reads as TGTGCCAGTAAGGCGGGGGGCGAGGGACAGCCCCAGCATTTT. Amino acids: CASKAGGEGQPQHF.

The chain joins TRBV6-2 or TRBV6-3 to TRBJ1-5, with TRBD1 matching 7 bases. The junction had 14 bases not matched to a gene; V was cut back by 5 bases and J by 10 bases. The CDR3 contains 15 residues. Germline V gives CDR1 MNHEY, CDR2 SVGEGT. The CDR3 loop reads CASSRDSPGRYPQHF. Written as DNA, the CDR3 is TGTGCCAGCAGTCGGGACAGCCCCGGGAGATACCCCCAGCATTTT.

This clone came up a few times. V and J are TRBV29-1 and TRBJ1-2; D may be TRBD1 (6 bases). The CDR3 has 13 amino acids. Per germline, CDR1 SQVTM and CDR2 ANQGSEA. With 6 bases removed from V and 2 bases from J, the gap between germline ends came to 13 bases. This chain's CDR3 is CSVHREWNYGYTF. For the CDR3, the DNA is TGCAGCGTCCACAGGGAGTGGAACTATGGCTACACCTTC.

J is TRBJ2-6 and V is TRBV3-1 (or the pseudogene TRBV3-2); 10 bases fit TRBD1. The CDR3 spans 19 residues. V lost 4 bases to trimming and J lost 2 bases; unmatched junction nucleotides: 11. Germline CDR1 and CDR2: LGHDT and YNNKEL (reference sequence). The CDR3 DNA reads TGTGCCAGCAGCCCAGACAGGGGGCCGATTGTCCCTGGGGCCAACGTCCTGACTTTC. As protein: CASSPDRGPIVPGANVLTF.

This rearrangement joins TRBV10-3 to TRBJ2-1, with D maybe TRBD1 (6 bases). The germline V gene encodes CDR1 ENHRY and CDR2 SYGVKD. The ends were cut back, 6 bases at V and 3 bases at J, with 9 bases in the middle. This CDR3 spans 13 amino acids. In DNA, the CDR3 is TGTGCCATCAGCCCGGACAGCTACAATGAGCAGTTCTTC. Residues: CAISPDSYNEQFF.

This sequence joins TRBV30 and TRBJ2-6; D is perhaps TRBD1 (5 bases). V was cut by 2 bases and J by 2 bases, with 16 bases left in between. The CDR3 runs to 17 residues. CDR1 and CDR2 from the germline V gene are GTSNPN and SVGIG (reference sequence). The CDR3 protein is CAWSLRVGNTGANVLTF. CDR3 bases: TGTGCCTGGAGTCTCAGGGTGGGTAATACTGGGGCCAACGTCCTGACTTTC.

The chain employs TRBV30 and TRBJ1-2, with a possible D match to TRBD1 (6 bases). The CDR3 runs 12 residues. Trimming removed 5 bases at V and 3 bases at J, with 10 bases between. Germline V lookup: CDR1 GTSNPN, CDR2 SVGIG (reference sequence). CDR3 bases: TGTGCCTGGGGGCACAGGGACTATGGCTACACCTTC. It translates to CAWGHRDYGYTF.

This rearrangement joins TRBV7-2 to TRBJ1-6; 8 positions agree with TRBD1. The J segment lost 10 bases and the V segment lost 4 bases, leaving 9 bases of the junction unmatched. Per the germline V gene, CDR1 is SGHTA and CDR2 is FQGNSA. This CDR3 is built from 15 residues. The CDR3 nucleotides are TGTGCCAGCAGCTCAGAGCAGGGGGCTAGCTCACCCCTCCACTTT. Its protein product is CASSSEQGASSPLHF.

The gene calls are TRBV21-1 and TRBJ2-5; the table's TRBD1 call for D was not verified on the DNA. TRBV21-1 is a pseudogene locus. The CDR3 runs to 12 residues. The CDR3 reads CASSPFVETQYF. In DNA form, the CDR3 reads TGTGCCAGCAGCCCATTTGTAGAGACCCAGTACTTC.

As to this clone: The same CDR3 can be traced to other DNA sequences in this sample. The rearrangement uses TRBV2 and TRBJ1-2, with D maybe TRBD1 (6 bases). The CDR3 contains 11 residues. The germline CDR1 and CDR2 sequences are SNHLY and FYNNEI. V lost 0 bases and J lost 11, with 7 bases in between. CDR3 region: CASSEARGYTF. DNA for the CDR3: TGTGCCAGCAGTGAAGCCAGGGGATACACCTTC. Filled out from reference TRBV2 and TRBJ1-2, the complete variable domain reads EPEVTQTPSHQVTQMGQEVILRCVPISNHLYFYWYRQILGQKVEFLVSFYNNEISEKSEIFDDQFSVERPDGSNFTLKIRSTKLEDSAMYFCASSEARGYTFGSGTRLTVV.

The V call is TRBV7-9, the J call TRBJ1-2, with 9 bases lining up with TRBD1. The CDR3 loop spans 14 amino acids. The ends lost 4 bases at V and 2 bases at J; junction bases unmatched: 2. CDR1 is SEHNR and CDR2 is FQNEAQ in the germline V gene (reference sequence). The CDR3 loop is CASSSDRGNYGYTF. CDR3 nucleotide sequence: TGTGCCAGCAGCTCCGACAGGGGGAACTATGGCTACACCTTC.

This clone appeared a single time. The V call is TRBV7-2, the J call TRBJ1-1; 11 positions agree with TRBD1. The V and J ends lost 3 bases and 5 bases, in that order; junction bases with no gene match: 5. Germline V gene data show CDR1 as SGHTA and CDR2 as FQGNSA. This CDR3 has 15 residues. Written as DNA, the CDR3 is TGTGCCAGCAGCTTGGCGGGACAGGGGGGTACTGAAGCTTTCTTT. This sequence encodes CASSLAGQGGTEAFF.

This clone has a single count. V and J are TRBV19 and TRBJ1-2; D perhaps matches TRBD1 (6 bases). Germline CDR1 LNHDA, CDR2 SQIVND (reference sequence). The CDR3 has 13 amino acids. V lost 4 bases, J lost 2 bases, and 8 bases lay in between. Here the CDR3 DNA reads TGTGCCAGTAGTAAACAGGGAAACTATGGCTACACCTTC. Amino acid sequence: CASSKQGNYGYTF.

The chain carries TRBV7-2 and TRBJ1-1; a possible D gene is TRBD1 (5 bases). V lost 0 bases and J lost 1, with 9 bases in between. CDR3 length: 15 amino acids. In germline, CDR1 is SGHTA, CDR2 FQGNSA. The CDR3: CASSLAVGGNTEAFF. The CDR3 DNA follows: TGTGCCAGCAGCTTAGCGGTGGGGGGGAACACTGAAGCTTTCTTT.

The J gene is TRBJ1-4, the V gene TRBV7-8; D may be TRBD1 (6 bases). The V end was cut by 4 bases, the J end by 8 bases, with 17 bases between. This CDR3 contains 15 residues. CDR1 and CDR2 from the germline V gene are SGHVS and FQNEAQ. This chain's CDR3 is CASSYRTVHREKLFF. In nucleotides, the CDR3 is TGTGCCAGCAGCTATCGGACAGTCCATAGAGAAAAACTGTTTTTT.

The chain employs TRBV25-1 and TRBJ1-6; tentatively, D is TRBD1 (6 bases). CDR1 and CDR2 from the germline V gene are MGHDK and SYGVNS. The CDR3 sequence is 14 residues long. V was pared by 3 bases and J by 7 bases, with 10 bases between. CDR3 region: CASSEITGNSPLHF. Written as DNA, the CDR3 is TGTGCCAGCAGTGAGATTACAGGGAATTCACCCCTCCACTTT.

The CDR3 nucleotides are TGCAGCGCAATCCGACAGGCCAGCTCCTACGAGCAGTACTTC. This gives the protein CSAIRQASSYEQYF. The gene calls are TRBV29-1 and TRBJ2-7, with a weak D call TRBD1 (6 bases). CDR3 length: 14 amino acids. V was pared by 7 bases and J by 0 bases, with 16 bases between. Germline CDR1 reads SQVTM; CDR2 reads ANQGSEA.